Shown below are 17 T cell receptor beta chains from a single sample sequenced in a study of T cell responses to AZD1222 COVID-19 vaccine (dated by TCRdb to the early 2020s). Reading the label with the study, this specimen's time point is: baseline before first vaccination. The method behind the library was the immunoSEQ multiplex PCR assay. As stored in TCRdb, this immuneACCESS dataset retains in-frame rearrangements with V and J assigned. A fraction of the clones does not appear; measured against another copy, unresolved V genes explain less than half of the discrepancy, and the remainder lacks a known reason. This sample comprises around 160,000 clones, around nine tenths of them detected only once. The ten largest clones add up to around 5.2% of the sample. The sequenced sample was peripheral blood, obtained on day 0 of AZD1222 vaccination. These TCRs come from an adult in good health.

V and J are TRBV6-5 and TRBJ2-3; D perhaps matches TRBD1 (5 bases). CDR1 is MNHEY, CDR2 SVGAGI, per germline. V was clipped by 8 bases and J by 2 bases, with 17 bases between them. The CDR3 sequence is 15 residues long. The CDR3 protein is CASGVSTVNTDTQYF. CDR3 nucleotide sequence: TGTGCCAGCGGAGTATCGACAGTTAACACAGATACGCAGTATTTT.

The rearrangement links TRBV15 to TRBJ1-6; D might be TRBD1 (5 bases). This CDR3 comprises 16 residues. Germline V gene sequence: CDR1 LNHNV, CDR2 YYDKDF (reference sequence). With 6 bases removed from V and 0 bases from J, the gap between germline ends came to 12 bases. Here the CDR3 DNA reads TGTGCCACCAGGAAACTTGACAGCTCCTATAATTCACCCCTCCACTTT. Its translation: CATRKLDSSYNSPLHF.

The table lists this clone with a count of one. The rearrangement links TRBV29-1 to TRBJ2-3; 7 bases are a match to TRBD2. Germline-derived CDR1 and CDR2 are SQVTM and ANQGSEA. This CDR3 comprises 15 residues. The junction had 9 bases not matched to a gene; V was cut back by 4 bases and J by 2 bases. For the CDR3, the DNA is TGCAGCGTTGCCCCAGCGGGGCAGTACACAGATACGCAGTATTTT. This gives the protein CSVAPAGQYTDTQYF.

The rearrangement links TRBV28 to TRBJ1-3; D gene ambiguous. The CDR3 covers 13 residues. V lost 5 bases and J lost 4, with 9 bases in between. Per germline, CDR1 MDHEN and CDR2 SYDVKM. This CDR3 is CASSPGPGNTIYF. The DNA of the CDR3 is TGTGCCAGCAGTCCGGGCCCGGGAAACACCATATATTTT.

This clone was seen once. The rearrangement joins TRBV5-1 to TRBJ2-2, with D possibly being TRBD2 (6 bases). The CDR3 has 16 amino acids. CDR1 and CDR2 from the germline V gene are SGHRS and YFSETQ. Trimming cost V 1 base and J 6 bases, with 16 bases left between them. The DNA for the CDR3 is TGCGCCAGCAGCTTGTGGGGGGACCTCTCCCCCGGGGAGCTGTTTTTT. Protein sequence: CASSLWGDLSPGELFF.

The rearrangement joins TRBV11-2 to TRBJ2-2; a possible D gene is TRBD2 (5 bases). With 3 bases removed from V and 1 base from J, the gap between germline ends came to 9 bases. Germline CDR1 and CDR2: SGHAT and FQNNGV. The CDR3 consists of 15 residues. The CDR3 sequence: CASSFIRGNTGELFF. In DNA form, the CDR3 reads TGTGCCAGCAGCTTTATCCGGGGGAACACCGGGGAGCTGTTTTTT.

This clone has only a few counts. The chain is built from TRBV18 and TRBJ2-7; maybe TRBD2 (7 bases). The length of the CDR3 is 12 residues. Looked up from germline, CDR1 is KGHSH and CDR2 is LQKENI. Deletions cut 3 bases from V and 6 bases from J, with 9 bases between. The CDR3 nucleotides are TGTGCCAGCTCACCCGGGGGGCTCGAGCAGTACTTC. Its translation: CASSPGGLEQYF.

This rearrangement joins TRBV28 to TRBJ2-5; 10 bases agree with TRBD1. V shed 7 bases and J 5 bases; nucleotides not matched to a gene: 19. The CDR3 loop spans 18 amino acids. CDR1 and CDR2 from the germline V gene are MDHEN and SYDVKM. The chain's CDR3 is CASNPLKDRGVREETQYF. The CDR3 DNA reads TGTGCCAGCAACCCGCTGAAGGACAGGGGGGTTCGTGAGGAGACCCAGTACTTC.

This clone was found a few times. The chain joins TRBV5-1 to TRBJ2-1; D is unclear. Between the trimmed V and J ends, which lost 5 bases and 5 bases, there was a span of 11 bases. Per germline, CDR1 SGHRS and CDR2 YFSETQ. This CDR3 has 13 amino acids. The CDR3: CASSPDPDNEQFF. The CDR3 DNA follows: TGCGCCAGCAGTCCCGACCCAGACAATGAGCAGTTCTTC.

This chain uses TRBV5-1 with TRBJ2-3; TRBD1 might be the D (6 bases). Germline-derived CDR1 and CDR2 are SGHRS and YFSETQ. The CDR3 sequence is 14 residues long. The germline V and J ends were trimmed by 4 bases and 11 bases, with 20 bases remaining between them. CDR3 region: CASSQDRGEQRQYF. CDR3 nucleotide sequence: TGCGCCAGCAGCCAGGACAGAGGGGAGCAGAGGCAGTATTTT.

This rearrangement joins TRBV6-5 to TRBJ2-5; TRBD1 matches at 8 bases. The CDR3 is 14 residues long. The germline gives CDR1 MNHEY, CDR2 SVGAGI. J lost 4 bases, V lost 5 bases, and 6 bases had no gene match. The CDR3 loop reads CASSNWDRPETQYF. CDR3 DNA: TGTGCCAGCAGTAACTGGGACAGGCCAGAGACCCAGTACTTC.

The CDR3 region is CASSLDRYNQPQHF. The CDR3 nucleotides read TGTGCCAGCAGTCTTGACAGGTACAATCAGCCCCAGCATTTT. This sequence joins TRBV28 and TRBJ1-5; D possibly corresponds to TRBD1 (6 bases). The CDR3 extends over 14 amino acids. Trimming took 5 bases from V and 3 from J, leaving 11 bases between them. Germline V gives CDR1 MDHEN, CDR2 SYDVKM.

J is TRBJ1-6 and V is TRBV6-5; weak D call: TRBD1 (5 bases). This CDR3 has 13 amino acids. Between the trimmed V and J ends, which lost 7 bases and 10 bases, there was a span of 14 bases. CDR1 and CDR2 (germline): MNHEY, SVGAGI. The CDR3 DNA follows: TGTGCCAGCATAGGGCCTGGGGGGTCACCCCTCCACTTT. As protein: CASIGPGGSPLHF.

The rearrangement joins TRBV4-3 to TRBJ1-1; 10 nucleotides agree with TRBD1. Germline V CDR1 and CDR2: LGHNA, YSLEER. With V trimmed by 3 bases and J by 0 bases, 10 bases remained unmatched. There are 18 residues in the CDR3. DNA of the CDR3: TGCGCCAGCAGCCAGCCGCGGGACAGGGGCTCCATGAACACTGAAGCTTTCTTT. The encoded protein is CASSQPRDRGSMNTEAFF.

This rearrangement joins TRBV27 to TRBJ1-2; 7 bases line up with TRBD1. With V trimmed by 6 bases and J by 8 bases, 9 bases remained unmatched. This CDR3 is built from 13 residues. Germline V gene lookup returns CDR1 MNHEY and CDR2 SMNVEV (reference sequence). CDR3 region: CASSLTGAGGYTF. DNA for the CDR3: TGTGCCAGCAGCCTCACAGGGGCAGGAGGCTACACCTTC.

J is TRBJ2-2 and V is TRBV9; 9 nucleotides match TRBD1. This CDR3 spans 17 amino acids. The V gene end was trimmed by 0 bases and the J gene end by 4 bases; junction bases not matched to a gene: 7. Per the germline V gene, CDR1 is SGDLS and CDR2 is YYNGEE. CDR3 sequence (DNA): TGTGCCAGCAGCGTAGGGGCCGGGACAGGGAGCACCGGGGAGCTGTTTTTT. Translation gives CASSVGAGTGSTGELFF.

The rearrangement joins TRBV6-1 to TRBJ2-7; D assignment may be TRBD1 or TRBD2 (6 bases each). V was cut by 2 bases and J by 3 bases, with 11 bases left in between. Per germline, CDR1 MNHNS and CDR2 SASEGT. This CDR3 is built from 14 residues. In DNA, the CDR3 is TGTGCCAGCAGTGAAAGGGGGGAACACTACGAGCAGTACTTC. As protein: CASSERGEHYEQYF.